This T cell receptor beta chain appears in the sequencing data of a study of control samples from healthy donors and cancer patients. Germline V lookup: CDR1 MNHEY, CDR2 SMNVEV (reference sequence). The CDR3 covers 13 residues. Deletions cut 2 bases from V and 5 bases from J, with 9 bases between. Some clones are missing from TCRdb's copy, which holds only in-frame ones; the method was immunoSEQ multiplex PCR. The table includes 390,000 or so clones, around 90% detected once. This clone has a single count. The chain recombines TRBV27 with TRBJ2-5; D might be TRBD2 (5 bases). The receptor's source is a man aged 35 to 55 with head and neck cancer. The sequencing sample was made of PBMCs. CDR3 region: CASSLAWEETQYF. As DNA, the CDR3 is TGTGCCAGCAGTTTAGCCTGGGAGGAGACCCAGTACTTC.